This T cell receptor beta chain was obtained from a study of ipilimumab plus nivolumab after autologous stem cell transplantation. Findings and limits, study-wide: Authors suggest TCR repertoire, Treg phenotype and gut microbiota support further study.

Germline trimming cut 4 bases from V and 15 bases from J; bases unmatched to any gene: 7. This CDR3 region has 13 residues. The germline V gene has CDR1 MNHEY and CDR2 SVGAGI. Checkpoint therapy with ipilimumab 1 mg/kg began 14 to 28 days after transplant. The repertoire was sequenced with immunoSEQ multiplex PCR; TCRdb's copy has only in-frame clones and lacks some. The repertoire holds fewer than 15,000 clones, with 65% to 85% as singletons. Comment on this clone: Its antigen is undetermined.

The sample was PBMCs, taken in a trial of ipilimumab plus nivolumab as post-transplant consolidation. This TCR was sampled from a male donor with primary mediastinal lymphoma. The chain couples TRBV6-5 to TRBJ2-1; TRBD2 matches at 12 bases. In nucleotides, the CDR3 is TGTGCCAGCAGTTCACTAGCGGGAGGCGCTTGGTTCTTC. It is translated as CASSSLAGGAWFF.